This TCR beta chain was profiled in a study of blood T cell repertoires in COVID-19. TCRdb keeps only in-frame clones here, not all; method: immunoSEQ multiplex PCR. Among 65,000 to 85,000 clones listed, 75% to 90% were seen once. Trimming removed 0 bases at V and 3 bases at J, with 5 bases between. Germline V gene data show CDR1 as MDHEN and CDR2 as SYDVKM. This CDR3 contains 13 residues. This sequence originates from a man older than 75 with COVID-19, enrolled during active disease. This chain joins TRBV28 and TRBJ1-1; D is unresolved. The sequencing input was peripheral blood. This CDR3 reads CASSLWGYTEAFF. CDR3 in DNA: TGTGCCAGCAGTTTATGGGGCTACACTGAAGCTTTCTTT.